One sample yielded the 14 T cell receptor beta chains listed below, sequenced in a study of shared clonotypes between healthy human individuals. The repertoire was sequenced with immunoSEQ multiplex PCR; TCRdb's copy has only in-frame clones and lacks some. In the table there are 1.6 million or so clones, approximately 97% of which are singletons. Source material: naive CD4+ T cells sorted from blood. Subset: CD45RA+ positively selected. The receptor set was obtained from a man under 40 in good health.

The chain has TRBV7-8 and TRBJ1-2; TRBD1 aligns across 8 bases. CDR1 and CDR2 (germline): SGHVS, FQNEAQ. The CDR3 is 15 residues long. V was pared by 5 bases and J by 3 bases, with 8 bases of the junction left unmatched. This CDR3 is CASSPIGQGYYGYTF. DNA for the CDR3: TGTGCCAGCAGCCCTATAGGACAGGGATACTATGGCTACACCTTC. The full variable domain, its missing parts supplied by reference TRBV7-8 and TRBJ1-2, is GAGVSQSPRYKVAKRGQDVALRCDPISGHVSLFWYQQALGQGPEFLTYFQNEAQLDKSGLPSDRFFAERPEGSVSTLKIQRTQQEDSAVYLCASSPIGQGYYGYTFGSGTRLTVV.

The chain carries TRBV10-1 and TRBJ2-5; D gene unclear. The CDR3 loop spans 13 amino acids. V was pared by 4 bases and J by 5 bases, with 11 bases between. The germline V gene has CDR1 WNHNN and CDR2 SYGVQD (reference sequence). The CDR3 here is CASSGTGMETQYF. In DNA, the CDR3 is TGCGCCAGCAGTGGGACGGGTATGGAGACCCAGTACTTC.

This clone appeared once. No conserved phenylalanine or tryptophan is present at the end of the CDR3, so a read error is the likely explanation. It is unclear where the CDR3 begins or ends on the DNA, so no DNA is shown, and the CDR3 is as TCRdb lists it. The rearrangement uses TRBV6-1 and TRBJ1-2; TRBD1 is taken as the D call from the table, unchecked against the DNA. Looked up from germline, CDR1 is MNHNS and CDR2 is SASEGT. The CDR3 spans 11 residues, counting both ends. CDR3: CASSPRTGPVL.

The chain uses TRBV5-1 and TRBJ2-2; possible D gene TRBD1, 6 bases. The CDR3 has 16 amino acids. V lost 0 bases to trimming and J lost 2 bases, with 11 bases between them. Looked up from germline, CDR1 is SGHRS and CDR2 is YFSETQ. For the CDR3, the DNA is TGCGCCAGCAGCTTGGGGTCAGGGGTTAACACCGGGGAGCTGTTTTTT. It translates to CASSLGSGVNTGELFF.

The chain links TRBV7-2 to TRBJ2-7; D is tentatively TRBD1 or TRBD2 (5 bases each). Trimming removed 5 bases from V and 6 bases from J, with 17 bases in between. Per germline, CDR1 SGHTA and CDR2 FQGNSA. The length of the CDR3 is 14 residues. The DNA for the CDR3 is TGTGCCAGCAGCAACGGGACGGTTCGGCGCGAGCAGTACTTC. This gives the protein CASSNGTVRREQYF.

CDR3 coding DNA: TGTGCCAGCCTACCGGGGGCGCCGGGCTCCGGGGAGCTGTTTTTT. Translation gives CASLPGAPGSGELFF. The chain carries TRBV18 and TRBJ2-2; TRBD1 or TRBD2 may be the D gene (6 bases each). V lost 8 bases and J lost 6, with 19 bases in between. The germline V gene has CDR1 KGHSH and CDR2 LQKENI. There are 15 residues in the CDR3. The complete variable domain, with remaining parts taken from reference TRBV18 and TRBJ2-2, reads NAGVMQNPRHLVRRRGQEARLRCSPMKGHSHVYWYRQLPEEGLKFMVYLQKENIIDESGMPKERFSAEFPKEGPSILRIQQVVRGDSAAYFCASLPGAPGSGELFFGEGSRLTVL.

The rearrangement uses TRBV7-9 and TRBJ1-5; D call uncertain. Trimming cost V 2 bases and J 7 bases, with 24 bases left between them. This CDR3 contains 18 residues. CDR1 is SEHNR, CDR2 FQNEAQ, per germline (reference sequence). CDR3 loop: CASSLLRTLGTLRQPQHF. The DNA for the CDR3 is TGTGCCAGCAGCTTACTCCGGACCCTCGGAACCCTCCGACAGCCCCAGCATTTT.

The chain employs TRBV19 and TRBJ2-2, with unresolved D. V was clipped by 1 base and J by 5 bases, with 8 bases between them. The V gene's germline CDR1 is LNHDA and CDR2 SQIVND (reference sequence). The CDR3 has 14 residues. CDR3 amino acids: CASSIAVQTGELFF. Here the CDR3 DNA reads TGTGCCAGTAGTATAGCGGTCCAAACCGGGGAGCTGTTTTTT.

CDR3 sequence: CASSFGQSVLTF. The CDR3 DNA reads as TGTGCCAGCAGCTTTGGGCAGAGCGTCCTGACTTTC. J is TRBJ2-6 and V is TRBV11-2; D is unclear. This CDR3 has 12 amino acids. Deletions cut 3 bases from V and 12 bases from J, with 9 bases between. The germline V gene encodes CDR1 SGHAT and CDR2 FQNNGV.

In the case of this clone: Other nucleotide sequences in the sample specify the same CDR3. The genes are TRBV18 and TRBJ2-7; D is ambiguous. The length of the CDR3 is 14 residues. The V gene's germline CDR1 is KGHSH and CDR2 LQKENI. V lost 0 bases to trimming and J lost 0 bases, with 6 bases between them. CDR3 nucleotide sequence: TGTGCCAGCTCACCACCCCTGAGCTCCTACGAGCAGTACTTC. Protein product: CASSPPLSSYEQYF.

This chain links TRBV6-1 with TRBJ1-1; D not resolved. Germline V CDR1 and CDR2: MNHNS, SASEGT. The V end lost 6 bases, the J end lost 3 bases, and 11 bases lay between the germline ends. The CDR3 has 13 residues. CDR3 sequence (DNA): TGTGCCAGCAGAAAAGAAGGCTACACTGAAGCTTTCTTT. It codes for CASRKEGYTEAFF.

J is TRBJ2-7 and V is TRBV4-1; 7 bases agree with TRBD2. The CDR3 sequence is 17 residues long. V lost 0 bases and J lost 3; bases outside the gene matches: 11. CDR1 is MGHRA, CDR2 YSYEKL, per germline. As DNA, the CDR3 is TGCGCCAGCAGCCAAGAAAGGGCGGGAGCCCCTCACTACGAGCAGTACTTC. Amino acid sequence: CASSQERAGAPHYEQYF.

The rearrangement uses TRBV18 and TRBJ2-5, with unresolved D. The germline CDR1 and CDR2 sequences are KGHSH and LQKENI. V lost 2 bases and J lost 2, with 6 bases in between. CDR3 length equals 13 residues. The CDR3 region has the DNA TGTGCCAGCTCACCAATCCCACAAGAGACCCAGTACTTC. It yields the protein CASSPIPQETQYF.

J is TRBJ2-6 and V is TRBV19, with 9 nucleotides matching TRBD1. The CDR3 spans 16 residues. The V gene end was trimmed by 5 bases and the J gene end by 2 bases; junction bases not matched to a gene: 4. The germline gives CDR1 LNHDA, CDR2 SQIVND (reference sequence). CDR3 protein: CASSVNRGPGANVLTF. In DNA form, the CDR3 reads TGTGCCAGTAGTGTGAACAGGGGGCCTGGGGCCAACGTCCTGACTTTC.